These 23 T cell receptor beta chains were all obtained from the same sample, sequenced in a study of cytomegalovirus exposure and HLA in healthy donors. 13 Jbeta primers and 60 Vbeta primers were used for the PCR. Profiled with immunoSEQ multiplex PCR; TCRdb holds only in-frame clones, not every one. The sample has roughly 190,000 clones, roughly four fifths seen once. The sequenced sample was PBMCs. These receptors all come from a woman aged 25 to 39 in good health and CMV-seropositive.

The chain uses TRBV28 and TRBJ2-2; weak D call: TRBD2 (5 bases). The V and J ends lost 4 bases and 5 bases respectively, with 17 bases between them. CDR3 length equals 16 residues. CDR1 MDHEN and CDR2 SYDVKM come from the germline V gene. The DNA for the CDR3 is TGTGCCAGCAGTTCGCCCTCGGGGTTGTGGACCGGGGAGCTGTTTTTT. This codes for CASSSPSGLWTGELFF.

The J gene is TRBJ1-6, the V gene TRBV6-1; TRBD1 matches 12 bases. The trim removed 6 bases at V and 9 bases at J, leaving 6 bases unmatched. Germline CDR1 is MNHNS and CDR2 is SASEGT. The CDR3 consists of 15 residues. This CDR3 reads CASRAGDRGRSPLHF. The CDR3 nucleotides are TGTGCCAGCAGAGCCGGGGACAGGGGGCGTTCACCCCTCCACTTT.

V is TRBV5-5 and J is TRBJ1-3; D is unresolved. The CDR3 is 14 residues long. CDR1 is SGHKS, CDR2 YYEKEE, per germline (reference sequence). The V end was cut by 3 bases, the J end by 0 bases, with 7 bases between. The CDR3 DNA reads TGTGCCAGCAGCTCAGGAATCTCTGGAAACACCATATATTTT. Encoded protein: CASSSGISGNTIYF.

The rearrangement links TRBV18 to TRBJ2-7; TRBD1 matches at 7 bases. The CDR3 has 14 residues. Germline loops: CDR1 KGHSH, CDR2 LQKENI. The J segment lost 5 bases and the V segment lost 6 bases, leaving 10 bases of the junction unmatched. CDR3 sequence: CASSSAGGENEQYF. The CDR3 DNA sequence: TGTGCCAGCTCCAGTGCAGGGGGAGAGAACGAGCAGTACTTC.

The rearrangement links TRBV25-1 to TRBJ1-1, with 8 bases lining up with TRBD1. Germline values: CDR1 MGHDK, CDR2 SYGVNS. The length of the CDR3 is 15 residues. V was pared by 3 bases and J by 4 bases, with 7 bases of the junction left unmatched. The CDR3 DNA reads as TGTGCCAGCAGTGATCAGGCAGGGGGCGGCACTGAAGCTTTCTTT. Translating it yields CASSDQAGGGTEAFF.

Remarks on this clone: Relative to the germline gene, one junction end is altered; a read error may explain this. V usage is TRBV7-2 and J usage is TRBJ2-3; 8 bases fit TRBD2. CDR1 is SGHTA and CDR2 is FQGNSA in the germline V gene. This CDR3 region has 16 residues. CDR3 in amino acids: CASRLGPGTSFDTQYF. In DNA, the CDR3 is TGTGCCAGCAGATTAGGCCCCGGGACTAGTTTCGATACGCAGTATTTT.

This chain uses TRBV27 with TRBJ1-1; no definite D call. Germline assignment: CDR1 MNHEY and CDR2 SMNVEV (reference sequence). V lost 2 bases, J lost 4 bases, and 8 bases lay in between. This CDR3 spans 13 amino acids. The CDR3 spells CASSLVGSTEAFF. CDR3 in DNA: TGTGCCAGCAGTTTAGTAGGGAGCACTGAAGCTTTCTTT.

This chain connects TRBV5-3 to TRBJ1-1, with a tentative D call TRBD1 (6 bases). TRBV5-3 is filed as an ORF, its function uncertain. The CDR3 is 16 amino acids. V was cut by 0 bases and J by 4 bases, with 16 bases left in between. The CDR3 is CARSLDTGWSRTEAFF. CDR3 nucleotide sequence: TGTGCCAGAAGCTTGGATACAGGGTGGTCGCGCACTGAAGCTTTCTTT.

This chain joins TRBV28 and TRBJ1-5; D is unresolved. Per germline, CDR1 MDHEN and CDR2 SYDVKM. The CDR3 sequence is 16 residues long. Trimming removed 2 bases at V and 1 base at J, with 12 bases between. CDR3 loop: CASSLPRLTSNQPQHF. The CDR3 DNA is TGTGCCAGCAGTTTACCCCGACTGACGAGCAATCAGCCCCAGCATTTT. The whole variable domain, filled in from reference TRBV28 and TRBJ1-5, reads DVKVTQSSRYLVKRTGEKVFLECVQDMDHENMFWYRQDPGLGLRLIYFSYDVKMKEKGDIPEGYSVSREKKERFSLILESASTNQTSMYLCASSLPRLTSNQPQHFGDGTRLSIL.

In this sample, this clone turned up once. The chain employs TRBV4-1 and TRBJ1-1; 8 bases agree with TRBD1. The germline gives CDR1 MGHRA, CDR2 YSYEKL. The J segment lost 0 bases and the V segment lost 4 bases, leaving 4 bases of the junction unmatched. The length of the CDR3 is 15 residues. CDR3 protein: CASSLRTGMNTEAFF. CDR3 nucleotide sequence: TGCGCCAGCAGCCTCCGGACAGGGATGAACACTGAAGCTTTCTTT.

The J gene is TRBJ1-1, the V gene TRBV28, with D tentatively TRBD1 (6 bases). Trimming stripped 5 bases from V and 4 bases from J, with 14 bases between. The CDR3 has 14 amino acids. CDR1 and CDR2 (germline): MDHEN, SYDVKM. The CDR3 DNA reads as TGTGCCAGCAGTATCGGGGGGCGCGGCACTGAAGCTTTCTTT. Translated, it gives CASSIGGRGTEAFF.

The rearrangement links TRBV27 to TRBJ2-5; D is possibly TRBD1 (6 bases). The DNA end is more similar to TRBJ2-7, so the J call may be wrong. CDR1 MNHEY and CDR2 SMNVEV come from the germline V gene (reference sequence). The CDR3 is made up of 14 amino acids. This CDR3 is CASTPGQSSYEQYF. For the CDR3, the DNA is TGTGCCAGCACCCCCGGACAGAGCTCCTACGAGCAGTACTTC.

This chain uses TRBV4-2 with TRBJ2-7, with TRBD1 matching 7 bases. Germline CDR1 is LGHNA and CDR2 is YNFKEQ. The CDR3 extends over 19 amino acids. Unmatched junction bases numbered 21, after V lost 0 bases and J lost 7 bases. CDR3 region: CASSQDRDSGYGALGEQYF. Here the CDR3 DNA reads TGTGCCAGCAGCCAAGATAGGGACAGCGGCTATGGGGCTCTCGGGGAGCAGTACTTC.

This chain joins TRBV27 and TRBJ2-7, with TRBD2 identical over 7 bases. CDR1 and CDR2 from the germline V gene are MNHEY and SMNVEV (reference sequence). Trimming at V came to 2 bases and at J to 2 bases, leaving 0 bases not matched to a gene. The CDR3 consists of 13 residues. The CDR3 loop is CASSLRGAYEQYF. DNA of the CDR3: TGTGCCAGCAGTTTACGGGGGGCCTACGAGCAGTACTTC.

V is TRBV29-1 and J is TRBJ2-1; D gene ambiguous. The CDR3 contains 11 residues. V lost 4 bases and J lost 6, with 7 bases in between. Looked up from germline, CDR1 is SQVTM and CDR2 is ANQGSEA. CDR3 protein: CSVVLLNEQFF. DNA of the CDR3: TGCAGCGTTGTTTTACTCAATGAGCAGTTCTTC.

J is TRBJ2-1 and V is TRBV5-4; 7 bases align to TRBD1. The V gene's germline CDR1 is SGHNT and CDR2 YYREEE (reference sequence). Losses at the gene ends were 0 bases for V and 9 bases for J; bases not matched to a gene: 0. CDR3 size: 12 residues. The DNA of the CDR3 is TGTGCCAGCAGCTTGGCAGGGGGTGAGCAGTTCTTC. Residues: CASSLAGGEQFF.

This sequence joins TRBV6-5 and TRBJ1-1; D is ambiguous. The germline gives CDR1 MNHEY, CDR2 SVGAGI. There are 13 residues in the CDR3. V was pared by 9 bases and J by 3 bases, with 14 bases between. The CDR3 DNA is TGTGCCAGTCACCCACCGGGTGACACTGAAGCTTTCTTT. This gives the protein CASHPPGDTEAFF.

This clone was seen a single time. The V and J genes are TRBV6-1 and TRBJ1-4, with D possibly matching TRBD1 (5 bases). CDR3 length equals 15 residues. CDR1 is MNHNS, CDR2 SASEGT, per germline. Trimming took 5 bases from V and 7 from J, leaving 17 bases between them. CDR3 protein: CASSPSGGFGEKLFF. CDR3 DNA sequence: TGTGCCAGCAGTCCCTCGGGGGGTTTCGGTGAAAAACTGTTTTTT.

Details on this clone: Additional DNA sequences in this sample encode the identical CDR3. The gene calls are TRBV15 and TRBJ2-7, with 9 bases fitting TRBD1. Losses at the gene ends were 3 bases for V and 4 bases for J; bases not matched to a gene: 1. The CDR3 consists of 13 residues. CDR1 LNHNV and CDR2 YYDKDF come from the germline V gene (reference sequence). CDR3 sequence: CATSRDRGYEQYF. In DNA, the CDR3 is TGTGCCACCAGCAGGGACAGGGGATACGAGCAGTACTTC.

The CDR3 spells CASITLPGQGSTGELFF. The CDR3 nucleotides read TGCGCCAGCATTACCTTACCGGGACAGGGAAGCACCGGGGAGCTGTTTTTT. The chain is built from TRBV10-1 and TRBJ2-2; TRBD1 agrees at 9 bases. J was trimmed by 4 bases and V by 7 bases; bases with no gene match: 13. CDR1 and CDR2 from the germline V gene are WNHNN and SYGVQD (reference sequence). The CDR3 sequence is 17 residues long.

The chain uses TRBV2 and TRBJ2-7, with a weak D call TRBD2 (5 bases). Germline CDR1 and CDR2: SNHLY and FYNNEI. Trimming shortened V by 3 bases and J by 3 bases, and 9 bases separated the two germline ends. The CDR3 length is 13 residues. The CDR3 sequence is CASSEGAYYEQYF. CDR3 nucleotides: TGTGCCAGCAGTGAGGGAGCCTACTACGAGCAGTACTTC.

V gene TRBV18 combines with J gene TRBJ2-1; 8 positions match TRBD2. Trimming took 2 bases from V and 3 from J; bases not matched to a gene: 9. The CDR3 has 17 residues. Germline V gene sequence: CDR1 KGHSH, CDR2 LQKENI. CDR3 sequence (DNA): TGTGCCAGCTCACCAGCCAGCGGGAGAGGATTCTACAATGAGCAGTTCTTC. This codes for CASSPASGRGFYNEQFF.

The gene calls are TRBV6-6 and TRBJ1-4, with a possible D match to TRBD1 (5 bases). The CDR3 contains 14 residues. The V gene lost 0 bases and the J gene lost 8 bases, with 10 bases spanning the gap. Germline values: CDR1 MNHNY, CDR2 SVGAGI (reference sequence). This CDR3 reads CASSYSREREKLFF. The CDR3 bases are TGTGCCAGCAGTTACTCCAGGGAACGGGAAAAACTGTTTTTT.